The clone carrying this T cell receptor beta chain was picked up many times. The antigen is undetermined. This record comes from a study of read filtering for tumor transcriptome and immune sequencing. Study details: Revised staging placed under ten patients in R-ISS I, about 17 in II, more than five in III. Study-wide results and limits: Even smaller IR-seq throughput identified most shared clonotypes.

The V and J ends lost 6 bases and 3 bases respectively, with 12 bases between them. Germline-derived CDR1 and CDR2 are MDHEN and SYDVKM. The CDR3 sequence is 14 residues long. This library used approximately 370 ng RNA and molecular barcoded adaptors spanning alpha/delta and beta/gamma chains. From the reads, TCRdb called clonotypes with MiXCR, one entry per CDR3 protein. The data contain approximately 20,000 distinct CDR3 sequences, around 20% of them seen just once; the ten biggest clones take up less than 25%. This clonotype originated in a donor aged 40 or older with multiple myeloma. The rearrangement uses TRBV28 and TRBJ1-5, with a tentative D call TRBD1 (6 bases). The sample taken for sequencing was a population of CD138-negative cells sorted from bone marrow. CDR3 protein: CASREGHYNQPQHF. CDR3 bases: TGTGCCAGCAGGGAGGGACATTACAATCAGCCCCAGCATTTT.